What follows describes a single T cell receptor (beta chain). Profiling relied on immunoSEQ multiplex PCR, and the TCRdb table lists in-frame clones only, not all of them. The sample lists about 190,000 clones, roughly four fifths occurring once. The data belong to a study of blood T cell repertoires in COVID-19. Sequencing was performed on peripheral blood. The clonotype originates from a woman between 40 and 55 years old with acute or convalescent COVID-19.

CDR3 DNA sequence: TGTGCCAGTAGTATACACGGGAGTGACTACAATGAGCAGTTCTTC. Amino acid sequence: CASSIHGSDYNEQFF. J is TRBJ2-1 and V is TRBV19; D possibly corresponds to TRBD2 (6 bases). The germline V gene encodes CDR1 LNHDA and CDR2 SQIVND (reference sequence). This CDR3 has 15 amino acids. Between the trimmed V and J ends, which lost 2 bases and 3 bases, there was a span of 11 bases.